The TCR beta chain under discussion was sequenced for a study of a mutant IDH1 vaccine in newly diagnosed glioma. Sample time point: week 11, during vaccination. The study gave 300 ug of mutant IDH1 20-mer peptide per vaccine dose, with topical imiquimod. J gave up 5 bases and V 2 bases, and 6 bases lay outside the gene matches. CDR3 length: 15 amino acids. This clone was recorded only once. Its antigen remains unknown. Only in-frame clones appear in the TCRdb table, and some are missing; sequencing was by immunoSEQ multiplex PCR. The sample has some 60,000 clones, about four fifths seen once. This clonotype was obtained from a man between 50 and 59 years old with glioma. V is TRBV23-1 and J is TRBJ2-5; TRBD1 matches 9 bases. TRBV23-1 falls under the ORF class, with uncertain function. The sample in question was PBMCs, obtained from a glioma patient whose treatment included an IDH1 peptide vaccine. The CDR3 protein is CASSQGTGPPETQYF. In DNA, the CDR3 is TGCGCCAGCAGTCAAGGGACAGGGCCTCCCGAGACCCAGTACTTC.